Listed below are T cell receptor beta chains from one sample, sequenced in a study of cytomegalovirus exposure and HLA in healthy donors. The data were produced by immunoSEQ multiplex PCR, yet TCRdb's version contains in-frame clones alone and is incomplete. The sample contains 150,000 to 170,000 clones, approximately 81% of which appear only once. What was sequenced was PBMCs. The receptor set was obtained from a young man in good health and CMV-seronegative. The CDR3 runs from the conserved cysteine through the conserved F or W. Fields, in order: clone size, J gene, V gene, CDR3 protein. Size is omitted from some rows. Given values are once, few, many or a class for expanded clones.

>.|TRBJ1-2|TRBV6-5
CASSSSGGYYGYTF
>.|TRBJ2-2|TRBV9
CASSVVQGGTGELFF
>.|TRBJ2-5|TRBV5-4
CASSLRTGSGETQYF
>.|TRBJ2-1|TRBV5-6
CASSSGTGVHEQFF
>.|TRBJ1-5|TRBV27
CASSSAPDPGQPQHF
>few|TRBJ2-5|TRBV9
CASSVSSGGPWAQYF
>.|TRBJ2-1|TRBV5-1
CASSFGTSDNNEQFF
>.|TRBJ2-1|TRBV2
CASLRGYNEQFF
>.|TRBJ2-3|TRBV19
CASSNGADTQYF
>few|TRBJ2-7|TRBV7-6
CASSQGGKGHEQYF
>.|TRBJ2-2|TRBV6-4
CASSPRTGELFF
>.|TRBJ2-2|TRBV29-1
CSVELGGPAGTGELFF
>few|TRBJ1-6|TRBV7-2
CASSLGSGPMNSPLHF
>once|TRBJ1-5|TRBV19
CASCQAVSNQPQHF
>.|TRBJ2-7|TRBV7-2
CASSIPAYEQYF
>.|TRBJ2-5|TRBV7-8
CASSYATGARETQYF
>.|TRBJ2-3|TRBV10-3
CAISDGGLAGSTDTQYF
>.|TRBJ2-7|TRBV11-3
CASSAGLAGGIYEQYF
>once|TRBJ2-7|TRBV28
CASSLTLRVPSYEQYF
>.|TRBJ2-1|TRBV27
CASRRGTEDNEQFF
>once|TRBJ2-1|TRBV30
CAWADWTSGSTYNEQFF
>.|TRBJ2-5|TRBV27
CASSLRLEGETQYF
>few|TRBJ2-7|TRBV25-1
CASGSTSGRSYEQYF
>.|TRBJ2-3|TRBV5-1
CASTGGASVTDTQYF
>.|TRBJ1-4|TRBV6-6
CASNIQGRGTNEKLFF
>.|TRBJ2-7|TRBV6-5
CASSLTHDRSYEQYF
>.|TRBJ2-7|TRBV30
CAWSVRTGGHEQYF
>.|TRBJ2-7|TRBV9
CASSDNRDSSYEQYF
>.|TRBJ2-1|TRBV11-2
CASSLRGSNEQFF
>.|TRBJ1-2|TRBV2
CASSGDRSGYGYTF
>.|TRBJ2-3|TRBV20-1
CSARHTDTQYF
>once|TRBJ2-7|TRBV19
CASSPTGDRGYEQYF
>.|TRBJ1-5|TRBV27
CASRSAGSQNQPQHF
>few|TRBJ1-2|TRBV5-4
CASSIQGQVYGYTF
>.|TRBJ2-1|TRBV19
CASSWWRNEQFF
>.|TRBJ2-1|TRBV19
CASSILRNEQFF
>.|TRBJ2-1|TRBV11-3
CASSLGAGLQFF
>once|TRBJ2-4|TRBV9
CASSVGLAKNIQYF
>.|TRBJ2-4|TRBV5-5
CASSSRENIQYF
>.|TRBJ1-4|TRBV5-6
CASSLRQATNEKLFF
>.|TRBJ1-2|TRBV6-5
CASSYLGQDDYGYTF
>once|TRBJ2-5|TRBV4-2
CASSQDSVASQETQYF
>few|TRBJ2-3|TRBV6-4
CASSDSSEATDTQYF
>.|.|TRBV28
CASRKTGLAGNEQYF
>.|TRBJ2-1|TRBV7-2
CASSQGPNNEQFF